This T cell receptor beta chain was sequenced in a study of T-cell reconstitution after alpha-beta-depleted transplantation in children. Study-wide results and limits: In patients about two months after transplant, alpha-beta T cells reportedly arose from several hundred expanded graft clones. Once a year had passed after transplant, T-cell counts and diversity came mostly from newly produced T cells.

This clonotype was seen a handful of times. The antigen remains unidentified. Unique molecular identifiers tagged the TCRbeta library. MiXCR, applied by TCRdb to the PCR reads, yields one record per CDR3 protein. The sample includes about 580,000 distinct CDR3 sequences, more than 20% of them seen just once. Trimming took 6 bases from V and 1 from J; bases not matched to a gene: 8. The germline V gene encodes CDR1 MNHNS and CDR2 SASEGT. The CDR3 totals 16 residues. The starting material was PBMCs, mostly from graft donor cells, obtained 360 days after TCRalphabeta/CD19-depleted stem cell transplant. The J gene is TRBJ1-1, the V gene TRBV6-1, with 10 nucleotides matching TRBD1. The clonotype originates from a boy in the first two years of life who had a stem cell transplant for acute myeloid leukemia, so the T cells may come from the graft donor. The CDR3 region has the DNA TGTGCCAGCAGCCGAACGGGACAGGGGAAGAACACTGAAGCTTTCTTT. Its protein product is CASSRTGQGKNTEAFF.